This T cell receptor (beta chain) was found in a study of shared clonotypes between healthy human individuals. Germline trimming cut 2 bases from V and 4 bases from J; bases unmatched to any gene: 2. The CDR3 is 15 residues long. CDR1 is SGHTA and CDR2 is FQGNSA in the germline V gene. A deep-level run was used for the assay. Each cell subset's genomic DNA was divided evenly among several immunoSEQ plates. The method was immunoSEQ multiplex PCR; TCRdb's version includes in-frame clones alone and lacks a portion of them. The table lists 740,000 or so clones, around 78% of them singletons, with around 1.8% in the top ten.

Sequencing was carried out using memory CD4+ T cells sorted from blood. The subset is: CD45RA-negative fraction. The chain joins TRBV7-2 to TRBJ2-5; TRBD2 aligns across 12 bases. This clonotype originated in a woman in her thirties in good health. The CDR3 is CASSLLAGGPETQYF. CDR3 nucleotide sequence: TGTGCCAGCAGCTTACTAGCGGGAGGGCCAGAGACCCAGTACTTC.